This TCR beta chain was recovered during a study of glioma-infiltrating T cells. Amplification of TCR alpha and beta CDR3 regions from RNA used iRepertoire nested multiplex PCR. One-step reverse transcription and amplification started from approximately 100-400 ng of tissue mRNA or PBMC total RNA. TCRdb re-derived calls from the multiplex PCR reads in MiXCR, one entry per CDR3 protein. Of 150,000 to 200,000 distinct CDR3 sequences listed, about 31% are singletons. V lost 6 bases, J lost 0 bases, and 18 bases lay in between. From germline, CDR1 is MNHEY and CDR2 SVGAGI. The CDR3 contains 16 residues. Study-wide points: Tissue-blood divergence was below expectation in non-neoplastic patients, above in gliomas. Tissue and blood shared very few CDR3 sequences.

Turning to this clonotype: Its antigen is undetermined.

Input material: glioma tissue, nonneoplastic brain tissue, or PBMCs (not recorded which). This TCR derives from a human donor with low-grade glioma or glioblastoma, undergoing nonglioma brain surgery, or in good health (not recorded which). The chain recombines TRBV6-5 with TRBJ2-7, with D possibly called TRBD1 or TRBD2 (5 bases each). In DNA, the CDR3 is TGTGCCAGCAGCGACAAGGGGCTAGCTCACTCCTACGAGCAGTACTTC. Residues: CASSDKGLAHSYEQYF.